This paragraph covers one TCR beta chain sequence. Assay: immunoSEQ multiplex PCR; the TCRdb copy retains only in-frame clones and omits some. The sample has around 150,000 clones; more than 65% are singletons. This entry belongs to a study of blood T cell repertoires in COVID-19. About the study: The samples span acute and convalescent COVID-19 from the United States, Italy and Spain.

Germline V lookup: CDR1 LNHDA, CDR2 SQIVND (reference sequence). The CDR3 sequence is 15 residues long. Trimming shortened V by 8 bases and J by 4 bases, and 17 bases separated the two germline ends. The receptor's source is a woman aged 60-70 years with acute or convalescent COVID-19. The material sequenced was peripheral blood. This chain connects TRBV19 to TRBJ2-2, with D tentatively TRBD2 (6 bases). CDR3 sequence (DNA): TGTGCCAGTGGTTCTAACGGGAGAATCACCGGGGAGCTGTTTTTT. Its protein product is CASGSNGRITGELFF.